This entry describes one T cell receptor beta chain. This clonotype is categorized as medium-sized (0.01 to 0.1%). Its antigen target is currently unknown. Per-nucleotide qualities are absent, and no much larger clonotype sits a single base away. The CDR1 and CDR2 encoded by the germline V gene (reference sequence) are MNHNY and SVGAGI. The CDR3 spans 15 residues, from the cysteine through the phenylalanine. The DNA shown is the 45-base CDR3, in frame from base 1. Clipping removes 5 bases from V and 0 bases from J, with 2 as the unmatched junction base count. Library generation was performed with 5' RACE. The SMARTer Human TCR a/b Profiling Kit was used to construct TCR libraries from RNA, capturing the full V(D)J regions of both the alpha and beta chains. After amplification, the libraries were purified with AMPure XP beads and validated using the DNA 1000 Kit on an Agilent 2100 Bioanalyzer. The libraries were sequenced on an Illumina MiSeq using the 600-cycle v3 reagent kit, and 2 x 300 bp paired-end reads were generated. Under the source paper's analysis protocol: Reads were processed with MiXCR and VDJTools; non-productive clonotypes were removed and clonotypes were collapsed by CDR3 amino acid sequence before frequencies were recalculated. CDR3 sequences were compared with the McPAS-TCR database with a Levenshtein distance of 1 allowed, and UpSet plots were created in R using UpSetR. In-frame beta chains were kept once TCRdb had trimmed the public reads at Q25 with fastp and called clones with MiXCR. When rows share a CDR3 protein, they turn into one entry using the most common DNA and genes. TCRdb assigned the V and J calls; the authors' analysis was not used. Present in this sample are over 1,500 distinct CDR3 sequences, 15% of which were seen just once. The top ten clonotypes cover about 30% of the sample.

This entry is derived from a study of Epstein–Barr virus B cells in breast cancer (dated by TCRdb to about 2021). About the full investigation: Control T cells were expanded by a rapid expansion method using irradiated PBMC feeders, soluble OKT3 and IL-2 at around 200 U/ml, and were collected about 10-12 days after stimulation. The study was a single-patient case report on whether tumor-infiltrating EBV+ B cells shape the T-cell receptor repertoire in triple-negative breast cancer. Results and caveats for the whole study, not just this receptor: All data were obtained from a single patient, described as a first proof of concept, and generalization is therefore limited.

RNA was extracted from around 1e5 to 1e6 cultured T cells using RNeasy Micro or Mini kits with on-column DNase digestion included, and the extracted RNA was checked on an Agilent 2100 Bioanalyzer. The V and J genes are TRBV6-6 and TRBJ2-7, with 12 bases in between that match TRBD2. This TCR derives from a woman in her forties with triple-negative breast cancer. Sequenced: tumor-infiltrating lymphocytes expanded in culture. CDR3 loop: CASSLAGGPSYEQYF. The DNA sequence reads TGTGCCAGCAGTCTAGCGGGAGGGCCCTCCTACGAGCAGTACTTC.